The rows below give T cell receptor beta chains drawn from one sample of a study of T cell responses to AZD1222 COVID-19 vaccine. Profiling relied on immunoSEQ multiplex PCR, and the TCRdb table lists in-frame clones only, not all of them. The sample carries 130,000 or so clones, 85% to 90% recorded once. The source was peripheral blood, collected on day 0 of AZD1222 vaccination. These receptors all stem from an adult in good health. Both conserved end residues are part of each CDR3. Each record gives: J gene, D gene, clone size, V gene, CDR3 protein, CDR3 DNA. The D gene is left open where the match is weak. Expanded clones are given a class, and other clones once, few, many or no size at all.

j_gene: TRBJ2-1; d_gene: -; abundance: few; v_gene: TRBV7-2; CDR3aa: CASSLSWARLDEQFF; CDR3nt: TGTGCCAGCAGCCTATCGTGGGCCCGGCTCGATGAGCAGTTCTTC
j_gene: TRBJ1-2; d_gene: -; abundance: -; v_gene: TRBV2; CDR3aa: CASSARRGSSYGYTF; CDR3nt: TGTGCCAGCAGTGCCAGGAGAGGGTCCAGCTATGGCTACACCTTC
j_gene: TRBJ2-7; d_gene: TRBD1; abundance: once; v_gene: TRBV28; CDR3aa: CASSLRRGEQYF; CDR3nt: TGTGCCAGCAGTTTACGCAGGGGGGAGCAGTACTTC
j_gene: TRBJ2-2; d_gene: TRBD1; abundance: few; v_gene: TRBV28; CDR3aa: CASTPTRDRHTGELFF; CDR3nt: TGTGCCAGCACCCCGACCCGGGACAGACACACCGGGGAGCTGTTTTTT
j_gene: TRBJ1-1; d_gene: -; abundance: -; v_gene: TRBV28; CDR3aa: CASTTQTNTEAFF; CDR3nt: TGTGCCAGCACGACCCAGACGAACACTGAAGCTTTCTTT
j_gene: TRBJ2-7; d_gene: TRBD1; abundance: -; v_gene: TRBV5-1; CDR3aa: CASSTGQVISYEQYF; CDR3nt: TGCGCCAGCAGCACGGGACAGGTTATTTCCTACGAGCAGTACTTC
j_gene: TRBJ2-7; d_gene: TRBD1; abundance: -; v_gene: TRBV27; CDR3aa: CASSPQTGAYEQYF; CDR3nt: TGTGCCAGCAGTCCACAGACAGGGGCCTACGAGCAGTACTTC
j_gene: TRBJ2-1; d_gene: -; abundance: -; v_gene: TRBV6-5; CDR3aa: CASSYAYGSSYNEQFF; CDR3nt: TGTGCCAGCAGTTACGCCTACGGAAGCTCCTACAATGAGCAGTTCTTC
j_gene: TRBJ2-7; d_gene: -; abundance: -; v_gene: TRBV18; CDR3aa: CASSPPGGSYEQYF; CDR3nt: TGTGCCAGCTCACCTCCCGGGGGATCCTACGAGCAGTACTTC
j_gene: TRBJ2-2; d_gene: TRBD1; abundance: -; v_gene: TRBV6-5; CDR3aa: CASRRDSVTGELFF; CDR3nt: TGTGCCAGCAGACGGGACAGTGTTACCGGGGAGCTGTTTTTT
j_gene: TRBJ1-1; d_gene: -; abundance: once; v_gene: TRBV6-5; CDR3aa: CASSPTGNTEAFF; CDR3nt: TGTGCCAGCAGTCCTACAGGGAACACTGAAGCTTTCTTT
j_gene: TRBJ1-1; d_gene: -; abundance: -; v_gene: TRBV7-3; CDR3aa: CASSPGLLGTEAFF; CDR3nt: TGTGCCAGCAGCCCGGGACTGTTGGGTACTGAAGCTTTCTTT
j_gene: TRBJ2-6; d_gene: -; abundance: -; v_gene: TRBV5-1; CDR3aa: CASSRGVEQGAGANVLTF; CDR3nt: TGCGCCAGCAGCCGGGGGGTCGAACAGGGCGCTGGGGCCAACGTCCTGACTTTC
j_gene: TRBJ2-7; d_gene: -; abundance: -; v_gene: TRBV7-9; CDR3aa: CASSLSSPEQYF; CDR3nt: TGTGCCAGCAGCTTATCGTCGCCCGAGCAGTACTTC
j_gene: TRBJ1-1; d_gene: -; abundance: -; v_gene: TRBV3-1/TRBV3-2; CDR3aa: CASSFSLSGPRYSTEAFF; CDR3nt: TGTGCCAGCAGCTTCTCTCTTTCGGGGCCCCGGTATAGCACTGAAGCTTTCTTT
j_gene: TRBJ1-6; d_gene: -; abundance: once; v_gene: TRBV3-1/TRBV3-2; CDR3aa: CASSQKKNYGSYNSPLHF; CDR3nt: TGTGCCAGCAGCCAAAAGAAGAATTACGGTTCCTATAATTCACCCCTCCACTTT
j_gene: TRBJ2-2; d_gene: TRBD2; abundance: -; v_gene: TRBV6-4; CDR3aa: CASSDSAGGLAGELFF; CDR3nt: TGTGCCAGCAGTGACTCGGCGGGGGGTTTAGCCGGGGAGCTGTTTTTT
j_gene: TRBJ1-2; d_gene: TRBD1; abundance: -; v_gene: TRBV5-1; CDR3aa: CASSYDRAYGYTF; CDR3nt: TGCGCCAGCAGCTACGACAGGGCCTATGGCTACACCTTC
j_gene: TRBJ1-6; d_gene: -; abundance: -; v_gene: TRBV29-1; CDR3aa: CSARTEDYSPLHF; CDR3nt: TGCAGCGCAAGGACCGAGGACTATTCACCCCTCCACTTT
j_gene: TRBJ1-3; d_gene: -; abundance: -; v_gene: TRBV19; CDR3aa: CASRGTAISGNTIYF; CDR3nt: TGTGCCAGTAGAGGGACCGCTATATCTGGAAACACCATATATTTT
j_gene: TRBJ2-1; d_gene: -; abundance: once; v_gene: TRBV6-5; CDR3aa: CASSMSGPSLNEQFF; CDR3nt: TGTGCCAGCAGTATGTCGGGCCCTAGTCTCAATGAGCAGTTCTTC
j_gene: TRBJ1-2; d_gene: -; abundance: once; v_gene: TRBV19; CDR3aa: CASTVPPGILGYTF; CDR3nt: TGTGCCAGTACAGTCCCCCCGGGGATTCTTGGCTACACCTTC
j_gene: TRBJ2-7; d_gene: -; abundance: -; v_gene: TRBV6-5; CDR3aa: CASTPRGRAYEQYF; CDR3nt: TGTGCCAGCACTCCCAGAGGGCGGGCCTACGAGCAGTACTTC